The rows below give T cell receptor beta chains drawn from one sample of a study of blood T cell repertoires in COVID-19. Method: immunoSEQ multiplex PCR; TCRdb's copy keeps in-frame clones and lacks some. The sample yields approximately 280,000 clones, over 75% seen once. The material sequenced was peripheral blood. The receptors come from a woman aged 60-75 years with acute or convalescent COVID-19. CDR3s include the opening cysteine and the closing phenylalanine or tryptophan. Fields, in order: V gene, J gene, clone size, D gene, CDR3 DNA, CDR3 protein. D genes are given only for firm matches. Size values are once, few and many counts, or a class for expanded clones, and some rows have none.

>TRBV28|TRBJ2-7|-|TRBD2
TGTGCCAGCAGTTTATTATCTAGCGGAGGGGAGCAGTACTTC
CASSLLSSGGEQYF
>TRBV4-1|TRBJ2-3|few|-
TGCGCCAGCAGCCAAGTTATGTATGCAGATACGCAGTATTTT
CASSQVMYADTQYF
>TRBV19|TRBJ1-3|-|-
TGTGCCAGCTCTCAGGGATTGCCTGGAAACACCATATATTTT
CASSQGLPGNTIYF
>TRBV27|TRBJ2-3|-|TRBD1
TGTGCCAGCAGCGTCCTTAGACAGGGGGACACAGATACGCAGTATTTT
CASSVLRQGDTDTQYF
>TRBV25-1|TRBJ2-5|-|TRBD2
TGTGCCAGTAGACTAGCGGGAGCAGAGACCCAGTACTTC
CASRLAGAETQYF
>TRBV18|TRBJ1-1|-|-
TGTGCCAGCTCACCTACGGGTCTCCCAGCTTTCTTT
CASSPTGLPAFF
>TRBV29-1|TRBJ2-1|-|-
TGCAGCGCGACCGAATCGGCCTACAATGAGCAGTTCTTC
CSATESAYNEQFF
>TRBV24-1|TRBJ1-2|once|-
TGTGCCACCAGTGATTCTCCCCCGGACAGCGGGGATGGCTACACCTTC
CATSDSPPDSGDGYTF
>TRBV4-3|TRBJ1-2|few|-
TGCGCCAGCAGCCAAGACACAGGGTATGTTAACTATGGCTACACCTTC
CASSQDTGYVNYGYTF
>TRBV15|TRBJ1-4|-|-
TGTGCCACCAGCAGATCTCTTCAGGGGCTTGAAAAACTGTTTTTT
CATSRSLQGLEKLFF
>TRBV18|TRBJ2-7|-|-
TGTGCCAGCTCACCACGGACAGTGAGCTCCTACGAGCAGTACTTC
CASSPRTVSSYEQYF
>TRBV3-1/TRBV3-2|TRBJ1-2|-|-
TGTGCCAGCAGAATGAGGTGGGAGAATGGCTACACCTTC
CASRMRWENGYTF
>TRBV2|TRBJ1-2|once|-
TGTGCCAGCAGGGCCACGTTCCAGGGAAACTATGGCTACACCTTC
CASRATFQGNYGYTF
>TRBV3-1/TRBV3-2|TRBJ2-7|-|-
TGTGCCAGCAGCCAAGTCCCCCGGGGCCGGGGGGCGGGGGCCTACGAGCAGTACTTC
CASSQVPRGRGAGAYEQYF
>TRBV5-1|TRBJ2-2|-|TRBD2
TGCGCCAGCAGCTTGGGCCCGGGACCGCGGGGGGCCGGGGAGCTGTTTTTT
CASSLGPGPRGAGELFF
>TRBV2|TRBJ2-7|-|-
TGTGCCAGCAGTGAAGCGACATCCAGGGCTGACGAGCAGTACTTC
CASSEATSRADEQYF
>TRBV19|TRBJ2-7|once|-
TGTGCCAGTAGTATATCAGACATGTCCTACGAGCAGTACTTC
CASSISDMSYEQYF
>TRBV7-8|TRBJ2-1|-|-
TGTGCCAGCAGCTTAGCGGCAATAGGGAGTCGGAATGAGCAGTTCTTC
CASSLAAIGSRNEQFF
>TRBV30|TRBJ1-1|-|TRBD1
TGTGCCTGGCACCCGGGGACAGTGGGTTACACTGAAGCTTTCTTT
CAWHPGTVGYTEAFF
>TRBV27|TRBJ2-5|-|TRBD1
TGTGCCAGCAGTTTATACGGGACAGGGCAAGAGACCCAGTACTTC
CASSLYGTGQETQYF
>TRBV13|TRBJ1-3|-|-
TGTGCCAGCAGCTTAGGGGGACAAGGAAACACCATATATTTT
CASSLGGQGNTIYF
>TRBV28|TRBJ1-3|-|TRBD1
TGTGCCAGCACCCCCACGAGGACAGGGGCTGGAAACACCATATATTTT
CASTPTRTGAGNTIYF
>TRBV19|TRBJ2-2|-|TRBD1
TGTGCCAGTAGTACACCAGGACAGGGGCATACCGGGGAGCTGTTTTTT
CASSTPGQGHTGELFF
>TRBV7-6|TRBJ2-1|-|TRBD1
TGTGCCAGCAGCACCCAACAGGGGTCGGTAATCTTC
CASSTQQGSVIF
>TRBV9|TRBJ2-7|-|-
TGTGCCAGCAGCGGGGAAGGGGTCTACGAGCAGTACTTC
CASSGEGVYEQYF
>TRBV12-3/TRBV12-4|TRBJ1-1|-|-
TGTGCCAGCAGGGGAGGGGTGGGAGAAGCTTTCTTT
CASRGGVGEAFF
>TRBV10-3|TRBJ2-3|-|-
TGTGCCATCAGTGACCTCAGCACAGATACGCAGTATTTT
CAISDLSTDTQYF
>TRBV10-1|TRBJ2-3|-|TRBD2
TGCGCCAGCAGTGAGTCGGTAGCGGGGGTTGGGACAGATACGCAGTATTTT
CASSESVAGVGTDTQYF
>TRBV3-1/TRBV3-2|TRBJ2-5|-|-
TGTGCCAGCAGCGTCCACTGGGAGACCCAGTACTTC
CASSVHWETQYF
>TRBV19|TRBJ2-5|-|-
TGTGCCAGTAGTATAGACGGAGAGACCCAGTACTTC
CASSIDGETQYF
>TRBV6-6|TRBJ2-7|-|TRBD2
TGTGCCAGCAGTTACGGGACTAGCGGGGTCGAGCAGTACTTC
CASSYGTSGVEQYF
>TRBV14|TRBJ2-7|-|TRBD1
TGTGCCAGCAGCCAAGAAGGGACAGGGGGAACCCCTACCCCATGGGAGCAGTACTTC
CASSQEGTGGTPTPWEQYF
>TRBV6-4|TRBJ2-7|-|TRBD1
TGTGCCAGCAGTGGCCAAAATCTACCCCGGGACAGGGACTTATCCTACGAGCAGTACTTC
CASSGQNLPRDRDLSYEQYF
>TRBV19|TRBJ1-6|-|TRBD1
TGTGCCAGTAGTATCGGGACAGGGGTCTATAATTCACCCCTCCACTTT
CASSIGTGVYNSPLHF
>TRBV7-3|TRBJ1-1|-|-
TGTGCCAGCAGCTTAACAGGGGGTGGTACTGAAGCTTTCTTT
CASSLTGGGTEAFF